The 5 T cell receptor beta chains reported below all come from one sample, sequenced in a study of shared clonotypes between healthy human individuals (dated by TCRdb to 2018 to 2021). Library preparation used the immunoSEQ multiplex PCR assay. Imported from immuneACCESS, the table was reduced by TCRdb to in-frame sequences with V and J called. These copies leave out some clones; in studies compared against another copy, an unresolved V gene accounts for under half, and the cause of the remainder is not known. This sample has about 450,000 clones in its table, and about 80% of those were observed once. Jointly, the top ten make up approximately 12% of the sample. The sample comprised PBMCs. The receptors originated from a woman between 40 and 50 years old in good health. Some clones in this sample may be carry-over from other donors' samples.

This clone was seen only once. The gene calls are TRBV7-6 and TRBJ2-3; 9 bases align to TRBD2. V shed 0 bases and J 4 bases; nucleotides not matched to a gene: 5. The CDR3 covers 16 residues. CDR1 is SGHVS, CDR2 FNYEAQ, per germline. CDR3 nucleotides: TGTGCCAGCAGCTTAGCGCAAGCGGGAGGTGCAGATACGCAGTATTTT. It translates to CASSLAQAGGADTQYF.

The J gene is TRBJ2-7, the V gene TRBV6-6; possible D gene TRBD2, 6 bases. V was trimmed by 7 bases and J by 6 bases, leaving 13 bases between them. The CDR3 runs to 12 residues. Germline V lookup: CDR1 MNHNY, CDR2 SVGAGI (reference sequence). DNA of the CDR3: TGTGCCAGCATCGGGGGTCTTAGCGAGCAGTACTTC. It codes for CASIGGLSEQYF.

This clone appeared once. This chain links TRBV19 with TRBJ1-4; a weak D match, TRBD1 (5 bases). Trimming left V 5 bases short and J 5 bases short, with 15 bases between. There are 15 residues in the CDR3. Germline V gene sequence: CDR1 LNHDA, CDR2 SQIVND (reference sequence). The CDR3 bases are TGTGCCAGTAGTCCCGGGGACGGACTAAATGAAAAACTGTTTTTT. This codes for CASSPGDGLNEKLFF.

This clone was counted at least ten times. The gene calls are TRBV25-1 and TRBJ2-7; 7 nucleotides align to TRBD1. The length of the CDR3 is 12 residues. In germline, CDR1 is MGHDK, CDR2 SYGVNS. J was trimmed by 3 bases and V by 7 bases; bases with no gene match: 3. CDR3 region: CASMGQNYEQYF. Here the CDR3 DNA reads TGTGCCAGCATGGGACAGAACTACGAGCAGTACTTC.

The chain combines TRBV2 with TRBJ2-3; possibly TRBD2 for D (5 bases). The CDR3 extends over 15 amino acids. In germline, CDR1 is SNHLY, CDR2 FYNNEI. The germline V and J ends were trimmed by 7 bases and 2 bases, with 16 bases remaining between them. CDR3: CASKPRGSPTDTQYF. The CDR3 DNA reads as TGTGCCAGCAAGCCCCGCGGGTCCCCCACAGATACGCAGTATTTT.